This T cell receptor beta chain was captured in a study of Ad26.COV2.S vaccination and SARS-CoV-2 variants. On the study more broadly: Ad26.COV2.S arm of COV1001 included the donor. Doses of Ad26.COV2.S were injected into muscle once or twice, 56 days apart. Study-level findings and limits: Spike-specific CD8+ and CD4+ T cell responses reportedly showed substantial breadth after vaccination. Measurements of TCR breadth and depth may have given underestimates of the total T cell responses.

Clones were sequenced by immunoSEQ multiplex PCR, and TCRdb holds only the in-frame ones, with some missing. This sample carries roughly 500,000 clones, roughly nine tenths of them seen once, and the ten largest clones take 2% to 3%. From germline, CDR1 is MNHEY and CDR2 SVGAGI. The CDR3 is 14 amino acids. The V end lost 5 bases, the J end lost 2 bases, and 9 bases lay between the germline ends. In its sample, this clone was seen a few times. Antigen specificity is unknown. Stated treatment: roughly 18 received Ad26.COV2.S at low or high dose, single or two shots; 5 received placebo; per-sample allocation not given. Samples came from day 63 after the first vaccine or placebo injection.

The sample in question was peripheral blood, obtained in a trial of Ad26.COV2.S vaccine versus placebo. This TCR was sampled from a person between 18 and 59 years old who received the Ad26.COV2.S COVID-19 vaccine or a placebo. V and J are TRBV6-5 and TRBJ1-4; D may be TRBD1 (6 bases). CDR3 coding DNA: TGTGCCAGCAGTAACAGGGAGACTAATGAAAAACTGTTTTTT. As protein: CASSNRETNEKLFF.